The entry below describes one T cell receptor beta chain. Original handling: Amplified reference gene primers provided the basis for estimating nucleated cell counts. This table comes from immunoSEQ multiplex PCR, and its TCRdb copy is limited to in-frame clones, with some not included. V, J and clone size are those of that table, while D and trimming were read from the DNA. The table records around 150,000 clones, approximately 86% of them present only once. V was clipped by 4 bases and J by 2 bases; unmatched bases: 13. This CDR3 spans 18 amino acids. Germline V gene sequence: CDR1 SGDLS, CDR2 YYNGEE. The data are from a study of blood T cell repertoires in COVID-19. Study-level background: T cells, B-cell-depleted T cells, or PBMCs supplied cDNA or gDNA.

This TCR came from a man between 70 and 80 years old with acute or convalescent COVID-19. The sequenced sample was peripheral blood. V usage is TRBV9 and J usage is TRBJ1-1; 11 bases are shared with TRBD1. CDR3 DNA sequence: TGTGCCAGCAGCCCCCTGACCGGGACAGGGGGTATAAACACTGAAGCTTTCTTT. Amino acid sequence: CASSPLTGTGGINTEAFF. Full variable domain (outside the CDR3, taken from reference TRBV9 and TRBJ1-1): DSGVTQTPKHLITATGQRVTLRCSPRSGDLSVYWYQQSLDQGLQFLIQYYNGEERAKGNILERFSAQQFPDLHSELNLSSLELGDSALYFCASSPLTGTGGINTEAFFGQGTRLTVV.